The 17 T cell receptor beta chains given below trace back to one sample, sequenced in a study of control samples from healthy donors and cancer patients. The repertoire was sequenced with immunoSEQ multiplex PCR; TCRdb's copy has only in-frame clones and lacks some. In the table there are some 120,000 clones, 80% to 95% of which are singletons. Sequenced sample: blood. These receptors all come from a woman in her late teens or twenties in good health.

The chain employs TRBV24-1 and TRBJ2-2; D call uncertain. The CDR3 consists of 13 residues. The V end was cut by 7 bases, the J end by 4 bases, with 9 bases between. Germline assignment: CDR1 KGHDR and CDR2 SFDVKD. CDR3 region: CATRQFVTGELFF. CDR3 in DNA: TGTGCCACCAGGCAGTTTGTCACCGGGGAGCTGTTTTTT.

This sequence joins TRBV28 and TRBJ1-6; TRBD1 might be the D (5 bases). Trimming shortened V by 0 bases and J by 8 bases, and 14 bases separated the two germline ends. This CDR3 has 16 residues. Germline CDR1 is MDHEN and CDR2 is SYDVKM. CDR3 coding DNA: TGTGCCAGCAGTTTATGGCGGGGGGAGAATCATTCACCCCTCCACTTT. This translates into CASSLWRGENHSPLHF.

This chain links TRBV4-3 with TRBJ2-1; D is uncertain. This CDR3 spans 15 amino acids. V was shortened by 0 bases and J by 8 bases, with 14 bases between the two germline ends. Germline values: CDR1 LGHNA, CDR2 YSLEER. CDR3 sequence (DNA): TGCGCCAGCAGCCAAGAAGGGCGAGAGTATTATGAGCAGTTCTTC. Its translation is CASSQEGREYYEQFF.

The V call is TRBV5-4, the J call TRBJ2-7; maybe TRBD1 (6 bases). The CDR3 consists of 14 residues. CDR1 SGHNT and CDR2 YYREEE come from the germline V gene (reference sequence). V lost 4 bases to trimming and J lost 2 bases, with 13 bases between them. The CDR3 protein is CASSARDTPYEQYF. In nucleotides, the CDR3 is TGTGCCAGCAGCGCCCGGGACACCCCCTACGAGCAGTACTTC.

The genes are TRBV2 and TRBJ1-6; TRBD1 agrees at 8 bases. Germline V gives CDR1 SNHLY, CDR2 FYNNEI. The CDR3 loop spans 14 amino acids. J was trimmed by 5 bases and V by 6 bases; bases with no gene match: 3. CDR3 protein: CASSDRGNNSPLHF. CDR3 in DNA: TGTGCCAGCAGCGACAGGGGTAATAATTCACCCCTCCACTTT.

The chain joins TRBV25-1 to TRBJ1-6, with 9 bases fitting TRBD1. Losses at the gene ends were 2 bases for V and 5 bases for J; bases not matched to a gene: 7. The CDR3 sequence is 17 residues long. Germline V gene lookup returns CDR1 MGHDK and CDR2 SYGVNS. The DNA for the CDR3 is TGTGCCAGCAGTGAACAAACAGGGGGCGAAGATAATTCACCCCTCCACTTT. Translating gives CASSEQTGGEDNSPLHF.

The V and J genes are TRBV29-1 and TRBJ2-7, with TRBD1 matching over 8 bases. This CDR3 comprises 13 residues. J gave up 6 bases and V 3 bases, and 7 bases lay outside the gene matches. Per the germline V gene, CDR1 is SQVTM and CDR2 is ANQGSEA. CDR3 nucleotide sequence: TGCAGCGTTGACCGACAGGGGCCTTGCGAGCAGTACTTC. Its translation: CSVDRQGPCEQYF.

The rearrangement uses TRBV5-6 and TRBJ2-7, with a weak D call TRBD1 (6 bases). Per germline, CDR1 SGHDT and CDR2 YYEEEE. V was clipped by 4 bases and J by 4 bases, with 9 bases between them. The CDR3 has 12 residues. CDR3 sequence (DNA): TGTGCCAGCAGCACGACAGGTTACGAGCAGTACTTC. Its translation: CASSTTGYEQYF.

CDR3 nucleotides: TGTGCCAGCAGCCAAGACCACAGGGTTAAGGAGCAGTACTTC. Translating it yields CASSQDHRVKEQYF. V gene TRBV3-1 (or the pseudogene TRBV3-2) combines with J gene TRBJ2-7; possibly TRBD1 for D (6 bases). The CDR3 is 14 amino acids. Germline V gives CDR1 LGHDT, CDR2 YNNKEL (reference sequence). Trimming removed 0 bases at V and 7 bases at J, with 13 bases between.

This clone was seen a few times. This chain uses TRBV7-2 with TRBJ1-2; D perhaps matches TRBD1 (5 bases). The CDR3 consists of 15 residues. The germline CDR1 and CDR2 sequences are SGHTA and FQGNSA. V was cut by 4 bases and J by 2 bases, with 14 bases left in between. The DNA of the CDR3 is TGTGCCAGCAGCTCTAGGACAACGGTAAACTATGGCTACACCTTC. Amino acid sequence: CASSSRTTVNYGYTF. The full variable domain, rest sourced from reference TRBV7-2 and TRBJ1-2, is GAGVSQSPSNKVTEKGKDVELRCDPISGHTALYWYRQSLGQGLEFLIYFQGNSAPDKSGLPSDRFSAERTGGSVSTLTIQRTQQEDSAVYLCASSSRTTVNYGYTFGSGTRLTVV.

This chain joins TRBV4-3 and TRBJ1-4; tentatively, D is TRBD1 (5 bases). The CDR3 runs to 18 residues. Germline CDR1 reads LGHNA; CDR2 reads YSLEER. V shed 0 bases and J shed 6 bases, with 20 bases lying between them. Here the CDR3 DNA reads TGCGCCAGCAGCCAAGATAATATACTAGGGGATGAGGATGAAAAACTGTTTTTT. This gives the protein CASSQDNILGDEDEKLFF.

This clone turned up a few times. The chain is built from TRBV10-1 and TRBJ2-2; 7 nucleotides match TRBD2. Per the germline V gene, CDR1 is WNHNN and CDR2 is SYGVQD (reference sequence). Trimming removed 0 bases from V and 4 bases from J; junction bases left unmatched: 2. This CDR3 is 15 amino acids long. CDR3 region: CASSESGTITGELFF. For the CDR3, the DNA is TGCGCCAGCAGTGAGTCGGGGACTATCACCGGGGAGCTGTTTTTT.

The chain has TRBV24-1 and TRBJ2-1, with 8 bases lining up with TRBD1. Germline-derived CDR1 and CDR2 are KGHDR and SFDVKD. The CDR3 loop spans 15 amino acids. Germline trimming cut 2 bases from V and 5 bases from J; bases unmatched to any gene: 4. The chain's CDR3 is CATSDWTGRDNEQFF. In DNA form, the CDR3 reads TGTGCCACCAGTGATTGGACAGGGCGGGACAATGAGCAGTTCTTC.

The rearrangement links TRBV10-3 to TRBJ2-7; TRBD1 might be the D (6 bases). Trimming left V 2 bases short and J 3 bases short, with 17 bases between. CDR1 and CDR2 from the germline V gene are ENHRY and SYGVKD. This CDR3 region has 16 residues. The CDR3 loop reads CAISELWQGSNYEQYF. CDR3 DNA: TGTGCCATCAGTGAGCTGTGGCAGGGGTCCAACTACGAGCAGTACTTC.

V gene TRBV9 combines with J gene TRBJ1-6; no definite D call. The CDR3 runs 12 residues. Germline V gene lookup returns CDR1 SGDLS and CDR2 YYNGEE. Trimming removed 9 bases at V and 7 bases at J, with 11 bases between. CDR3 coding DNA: TGTGCCACCGGCGGTTGGAATTCACCCCTCCACTTT. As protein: CATGGWNSPLHF.

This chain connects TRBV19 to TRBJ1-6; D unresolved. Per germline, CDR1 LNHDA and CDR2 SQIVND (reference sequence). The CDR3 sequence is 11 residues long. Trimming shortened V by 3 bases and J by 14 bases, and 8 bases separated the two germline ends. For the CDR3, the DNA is TGTGCCAGTAGTATCGGGCAGGCCCTCCACTTT. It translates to CASSIGQALHF.

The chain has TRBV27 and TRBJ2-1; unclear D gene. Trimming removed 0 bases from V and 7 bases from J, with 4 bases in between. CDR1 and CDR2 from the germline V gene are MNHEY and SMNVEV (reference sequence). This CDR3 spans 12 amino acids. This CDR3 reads CASSLSANEQFF. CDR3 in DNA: TGTGCCAGCAGTTTATCAGCGAATGAGCAGTTCTTC.